The rows below give T cell receptor beta chains drawn from one sample of a study of blood T cell repertoires in COVID-19. Generated by immunoSEQ multiplex PCR, the TCRdb table keeps only in-frame clones and is missing some. The table includes about 140,000 clones, about four fifths detected once. Sequencing was performed on PBMCs or T cells enriched from blood (not recorded which). The receptors were gathered from a woman between 18 and 30 years old who had been exposed to COVID-19. CDR3s include the opening cysteine and the closing phenylalanine or tryptophan. Fields, in order: clone size, V gene, J gene, D gene, CDR3 DNA, CDR3 protein. A D gene is named only where the DNA matches it firmly. Part of the rows lack a size; the others show once, few, many or a class for expanded clones.

NA	TRBV14	TRBJ2-7	TRBD1	TGTGCCAGCAGCCTTGGGGACAGGTGGGGCGAGCAGTACTTC	CASSLGDRWGEQYF
NA	TRBV27	TRBJ1-1	TRBD1	TGTGCCAGCAGTCCTCTCGCAGGGGGAGACACTGAAGCTTTCTTT	CASSPLAGGDTEAFF
NA	TRBV7-2	TRBJ1-2	NA	TGTGCCAGCAGCTCCAAATTGGGCAGGGCAACCTATGGCTACACCTTC	CASSSKLGRATYGYTF
once	TRBV28	TRBJ1-6	NA	TGTGCCAGCAGTTCTCCCCGGGACTCCCTACTCCCCCTCCACTTT	CASSSPRDSLLPLHF
NA	TRBV28	TRBJ2-7	NA	TGTGCCAGCAGTCCTCCTGTTAGGGGCCCCTACGAGCAGTACTTC	CASSPPVRGPYEQYF
NA	TRBV29-1	TRBJ1-1	TRBD1	TGCAGCGTCCGGACAGGGGGCTGGAACACTGAAGCTTTCTTT	CSVRTGGWNTEAFF
NA	TRBV27	TRBJ1-6	NA	TGTGCCAGCAGTTTAGACAATCCCGCAATATACTATAATTCACCCCTCCACTTT	CASSLDNPAIYYNSPLHF
NA	TRBV2	TRBJ2-1	TRBD2	TGTGCCAGCAGTGAGACCACCGAGACTACTAGCGGGAGGGGGAATGAGCAGTTCTTC	CASSETTETTSGRGNEQFF
once	TRBV27	TRBJ1-6	TRBD1	TGTGCCAGCAAGGAGGGAAACAGGGGCTATAATTCACCCCTCCACTTT	CASKEGNRGYNSPLHF
NA	TRBV19	TRBJ2-7	TRBD2	TGTGCCAGTAGTGCCACTAGCGCTGACTCCTACGAGCAGTACTTC	CASSATSADSYEQYF
NA	TRBV4-3	TRBJ1-1	NA	TGCGCCAGCAGCCAAGATCTACGGAACACTGAAGCTTTCTTT	CASSQDLRNTEAFF
NA	TRBV5-4	TRBJ2-7	NA	TGTGCCAGCAACCCCTTAGGTCAGGGTGTCCACGAGCAGTACTTC	CASNPLGQGVHEQYF
NA	TRBV18	TRBJ1-2	NA	TGTGCCAGCTCACAGTTCGCAGGGGAATCTAACTATGGCTACACCTTC	CASSQFAGESNYGYTF
few	TRBV28	TRBJ2-5	NA	TGTGCCAGCAGCCCTACTCGGGAGAGGGTCAGGCAGACCCAGTACTTC	CASSPTRERVRQTQYF
NA	TRBV5-6	TRBJ2-7	TRBD2	TGTGCCAGCAGCTTGTATCCTAGCGGGAGGTACGAGCAGTACTTC	CASSLYPSGRYEQYF
NA	TRBV12-3/TRBV12-4	TRBJ2-7	NA	TGTGCCAGCAGTGAGGACAGTTTCCACGAGCAGTACTTC	CASSEDSFHEQYF
NA	TRBV28	TRBJ1-6	NA	TGTGCCAGCAGTTTGTGGACAGAGTATTCACCCCTCCACTTT	CASSLWTEYSPLHF
once	TRBV5-1	TRBJ1-2	TRBD1	TGCGCCAGCAGCTCCACAGGGGCCCCTCTAGTCTATGGCTACACCTTC	CASSSTGAPLVYGYTF
once	TRBV4-1	TRBJ1-5	NA	TGCGCCAGCAGCCCCATCCAGGTAAATCAGCCCCAGCATTTT	CASSPIQVNQPQHF
NA	TRBV6-1	TRBJ2-7	TRBD2	TGTGCCAGCAGTGAAGCAGCGGGAGGCTCCTACGAGCAGTACTTC	CASSEAAGGSYEQYF
NA	TRBV5-5	TRBJ1-2	TRBD1	TGTGCCAGCAGCTCGACAGGGACCAATCGTTATGGCTACACCTTC	CASSSTGTNRYGYTF
NA	TRBV30	TRBJ1-4	NA	TGTGCCGGCGGGGGCAGGGGACGGGAAAAACTGTTTTTT	CAGGGRGREKLFF
NA	TRBV7-7	TRBJ2-1	NA	TGTGCCAGCAGCCCGCCGGAGGTGGTACCCAGGAGCTCCTACAATGAGCAGTTCTTC	CASSPPEVVPRSSYNEQFF
NA	TRBV2	TRBJ1-1	NA	TGTGCCAGCAGTGTCGCGGGGAACACTGAAGCTTTCTTT	CASSVAGNTEAFF
NA	TRBV28	TRBJ1-1	TRBD1	TGTGCCAGCAGTTCCACCAGCAGGGGGCGAATGAACACTGAAGCTTTCTTT	CASSSTSRGRMNTEAFF
NA	TRBV2	TRBJ1-2	NA	TGTGCCAGCAGCCCGTCTGGCCTCAACGTGAAAAGCTATGGCTACACCTTC	CASSPSGLNVKSYGYTF
NA	TRBV19	TRBJ2-2	TRBD1	TGTGCCAGTAGTCCCCGACAGGGGCCGTACACCGGGGAGCTGTTTTTT	CASSPRQGPYTGELFF
NA	TRBV10-1	TRBJ2-7	NA	TGCGCCATCCCGGACAGAAGTTGCCCCTACTACGAGCAGTACTTC	CAIPDRSCPYYEQYF
few	TRBV10-3	TRBJ2-1	NA	TGTGCCATCAGTGAGTCGACTCAGGGGTCGGAGCAGTTCTTC	CAISESTQGSEQFF
NA	TRBV28	TRBJ2-2	NA	TGTGCCACCCAGGTCTTCACCGGGGAGCTGTTTTTT	CATQVFTGELFF
NA	TRBV15	TRBJ2-7	TRBD2	TGTGCCACCAGCAGAGATACTAGCGGCCCCTACGAGCAGTACTTC	CATSRDTSGPYEQYF
NA	TRBV18	TRBJ1-1	TRBD1	TGTGCCAGCTCAAGTCCGGGACAGGGTCATACTGAAGCTTTCTTT	CASSSPGQGHTEAFF
NA	TRBV12-3/TRBV12-4	TRBJ1-2	NA	TGTGCCAGCAGTTTGACGGGGAACTATGGCTACACCTTC	CASSLTGNYGYTF
NA	TRBV5-6	TRBJ2-7	TRBD1	TGTGCCAGCAGCCCGGGGCACGGGGCAGGGGGAAGGAACGAGCAGTACTTC	CASSPGHGAGGRNEQYF
NA	TRBV6-2/TRBV6-3	TRBJ2-2	NA	TGTGCCAGCAGTATAACTAGTGCCGGGGAGCTGTTTTTT	CASSITSAGELFF
NA	TRBV5-4	TRBJ2-7	TRBD2	TGTGCCAGCAGCTTGGGTGTAGCGGGAGTAACCTACGAGCAGTACTTC	CASSLGVAGVTYEQYF
NA	TRBV19	TRBJ2-7	NA	TGTGCCAGTAGTATAAAGGCCCTAGGCCCCTACGAGCAGTACTTC	CASSIKALGPYEQYF
NA	TRBV12-3/TRBV12-4	TRBJ1-5	NA	TGTGCCAGCAGTCAGGACTTCAATCAGCCCCAGCATTTT	CASSQDFNQPQHF
NA	TRBV9	TRBJ1-1	NA	TGTGCCAGCAGCTCTAACAGGAACACTGAAGCTTTCTTT	CASSSNRNTEAFF
NA	TRBV4-2	TRBJ2-3	TRBD2	TGTGCCAGCAGCCCGCCGGGGAGGGCGAGCACAGATACGCAGTATTTT	CASSPPGRASTDTQYF
few	TRBV28	TRBJ1-5	TRBD1	TGTGCCAGCAGTTCCCCGGGACAGGGCCCTTTAGCCCAGCATTTT	CASSSPGQGPLAQHF
NA	TRBV6-5	TRBJ1-5	NA	TGTGCCAGCAGGAGGGGACTGTCCGCTCCCCAGCATTTT	CASRRGLSAPQHF
NA	TRBV7-6	TRBJ2-1	TRBD2	TGTGCCAGCAGCCAGACTGGGAGGACTAGTACTGCTAGTGAGCAGTTCTTC	CASSQTGRTSTASEQFF
NA	TRBV27	TRBJ1-6	NA	TGTGCCAGCAGTCCCGAACAGCATCGCTTCGGCTCCTATAATTCACCCCTCCACTTT	CASSPEQHRFGSYNSPLHF
NA	TRBV28	TRBJ2-3	NA	TGTGCCAGCAGCCGGGGACTTGCGGATACGCAGTATTTT	CASSRGLADTQYF
NA	TRBV2	TRBJ1-6	TRBD1	TGTGCCAGCAAGAGGACAGGGGGCGTGGGGTCACCCCTCCACTTT	CASKRTGGVGSPLHF
NA	TRBV6-6	TRBJ1-2	TRBD1	TGTGCCAGCAGCCCAGTACAGGGGTTGGGCTACACCTTC	CASSPVQGLGYTF
NA	TRBV18	TRBJ1-5	TRBD1	TGTGCCAGCTCACCCGGGACAGGGGGCGCGGGGCAAAATCAGCCCCAGCATTTT	CASSPGTGGAGQNQPQHF
NA	TRBV10-1	TRBJ1-2	TRBD1	TGCGCCAGCAGTGATGGTCACAGGGGCGGTGGCGGCTACACCTTC	CASSDGHRGGGGYTF
NA	TRBV3-1/TRBV3-2	TRBJ1-3	NA	TGTGCCAGCAGCCCCACGACAGGACTCTCTGGAAACACCATATATTTT	CASSPTTGLSGNTIYF